Listed here is a single T cell receptor (beta chain). These data are taken from a study of cytomegalovirus exposure and HLA in healthy donors. This table comes from immunoSEQ multiplex PCR, and its TCRdb copy is limited to in-frame clones, with some not included. The sample has 55,000 to 65,000 clones, around 90% seen once. Per the germline V gene, CDR1 is DFQATT and CDR2 is SNEGSKA (reference sequence). Deletions cut 6 bases from V and 7 bases from J, with 12 bases between. This CDR3 is built from 11 residues. This TCR was recovered from a man between 18 and 29 years old in good health and CMV-seronegative. The chain combines TRBV20-1 with TRBJ1-1, with no clear D. Source material: PBMCs. The CDR3 DNA follows: TGCAGTGCCCAGAGTTCGGGTGAAGCTTTCTTT. It yields the protein CSAQSSGEAFF.